This is a list of T cell receptor beta chains from one sample in a study of regulatory dendritic cells for organ transplantation. TCRdb's copy holds only in-frame clones and misses some; the assay was immunoSEQ multiplex PCR. This table holds about 5,200 clones, about 70% found once. For these TCRs, the target antigens are not known. The specimen sequenced was memory CD8+ T cells from blood cultured with regulatory dendritic cells. These receptors were taken from a human donor in good health. The CDR3 runs from the conserved cysteine through the conserved F or W. The D gene is left open where the match is weak. Clone size, where shown, is once, few, many, or a class for clones that have expanded.

cdr3_nt cdr3_aa j_call clone_size d_call v_call
TGTGCCAGCAGCCCCGCTATAGCGGGTCCCGGGGTCCAAGAGACCCAGTACTTC CASSPAIAGPGVQETQYF TRBJ2-5 once TRBD2 TRBV9
TGTGCCAGCAGCTTAGCGGGCGGGGCTAGCACAGATACGCAGTATTTT CASSLAGGASTDTQYF TRBJ2-3 - - TRBV7-8
TGTGCCAGCAGTGACTCCGGGGGGGCCACAGATACGCAGTATTTT CASSDSGGATDTQYF TRBJ2-3 few TRBD2 TRBV6-4
TGCGCCAGCAGCCAAGGGGAGGGAGGTACGCAGTATTTT CASSQGEGGTQYF TRBJ2-3 once TRBD2 TRBV4-3
TGCGCCAGCAGCTTGGAATACAGCCAGTATGAAGCTTTCTTT CASSLEYSQYEAFF TRBJ1-1 - - TRBV5-1
TGCAGCGTTGAAGATTGGCGCGTACATTCTCCCTCCGGGACTAGCCCTCAAGAGACCCAGTACTTC CSVEDWRVHSPSGTSPQETQYF TRBJ2-5 - TRBD2 TRBV29-1
TGCGCCAGCAGCCAATTATACTTTGGGCACCAGAACACTGAAGCTTTCTTT CASSQLYFGHQNTEAFF TRBJ1-1 - - TRBV4-1
TGCGCCAGCAGTGACCTCTACGAGCAGTACTTC CASSDLYEQYF TRBJ2-7 - - TRBV10-2
TGTGCCAGCAGTCAAACAGGGACCCACGAGCAGTACTTC CASSQTGTHEQYF TRBJ2-7 - - TRBV27
TGTGCCAGCACGGAGGGACCCTTGGACAATGAGCAGTTCTTC CASTEGPLDNEQFF TRBJ2-1 - - TRBV25-1
TGTGCCAGCAGCTTGGACTGGGGGAACACCGGGGAGCTGTTTTTT CASSLDWGNTGELFF TRBJ2-2 - - TRBV5-4
TGTGCCAGCAAAGTAGAGGTCGAACGCACTGAAGCTTTCTTT CASKVEVERTEAFF TRBJ1-1 once - TRBV6-4
TGTGCCAGCACAAGCGGGCGTCACTCCTACGAGCAGTACTTC CASTSGRHSYEQYF TRBJ2-7 - - TRBV6-7
TGTGCCACCAGCAGAAATAGAGACAGAAATGAAAAACTGTTTTTT CATSRNRDRNEKLFF TRBJ1-4 - - TRBV15
TGTGCCAGCAGCGGAACTAGCGGGGGGCCGGGCTACGAGCAGTACTTC CASSGTSGGPGYEQYF TRBJ2-7 - TRBD2 TRBV9
TGTGCCAGCAGCAACCCCGACAGTCCTGGGGCCAACGTCCTGACTTTC CASSNPDSPGANVLTF TRBJ2-6 - - TRBV13
TGCGCCAGCAGCCAAGAGACAGGGTGGAACTATGGCTACACCTTC CASSQETGWNYGYTF TRBJ1-2 - TRBD1 TRBV4-1
TGTGCCAGCAGCCTAGCGGGCACTGAAGCTTTCTTT CASSLAGTEAFF TRBJ1-1 - - TRBV11-2
TGTGCCAGCAGTTACTCGATCGTCGAGACCCAGTACTTC CASSYSIVETQYF TRBJ2-5 - - TRBV6-5
TGTGCCAGCAGTTTGGCGGGAGACGCCGACGAGCAGTACTTC CASSLAGDADEQYF TRBJ2-7 once TRBD2 TRBV28
TGTGCCAGCAGTGGGGGTCCTAGCGGGAGGGGTCACGAGCAGTACTTC CASSGGPSGRGHEQYF TRBJ2-7 - TRBD2 TRBV2
TGTGCCAGCAGTGATGGGACTAGCGGGAGTACAGATACGCAGTATTTT CASSDGTSGSTDTQYF TRBJ2-3 - TRBD2 TRBV6-4
TGCAGCGTTGGCCTAGGGGGAACTAATGAAAAACTGTTTTTT CSVGLGGTNEKLFF TRBJ1-4 large - TRBV29-1
TGTGCCAGCAGGAGGGGAACCTATGGCTACACCTTC CASRRGTYGYTF TRBJ1-2 - - TRBV25-1
TGTGCCTGGAGTGTACGATTGGGAGGCTACACCTTC CAWSVRLGGYTF TRBJ1-2 - - TRBV30
TGTGCCAGTAGTGCCCCGGGGACAGGGACCGGGGAGCTGTTTTTT CASSAPGTGTGELFF TRBJ2-2 - TRBD1 TRBV19
TGTGCCAGCAGCTTTGGTAGGAGTTACGAGCAGTACTTC CASSFGRSYEQYF TRBJ2-7 - - TRBV5-6
TGTGCCAGCAGTTCTCCAAGTGGGAATGAGCAGTTCTTC CASSSPSGNEQFF TRBJ2-1 - - TRBV27
TGTGCCAGCAGCTTACAGCGGGCAACCTACGAGCAGTACTTC CASSLQRATYEQYF TRBJ2-7 - - TRBV13
TGTGCCAGCAGTTTATTCGGGGCGGACCGGGAGTTCTTC CASSLFGADREFF TRBJ2-1 - - TRBV27
TGTGCCAGCAGCTCCCCTGGGGGACTAGCGGGGGCCCCCTACGAGCAGTACTTC CASSSPGGLAGAPYEQYF TRBJ2-7 - TRBD2 TRBV7-2
TGTGCCAGCAGCCCGGGGTACGGAAATTCACCCCTCCACTTT CASSPGYGNSPLHF TRBJ1-6 - - TRBV28
TGTGCCAGCAGCTCCTCTACCGGGACTAGCGGGAAGCAGCAGTTCTTC CASSSSTGTSGKQQFF TRBJ2-1 - TRBD2 TRBV7-8
TGTGCCAGCAGTTCCCGGGGAGGCACAGATACGCAGTATTTT CASSSRGGTDTQYF TRBJ2-3 - - TRBV6-4
TGTGCCAGCATAAACAGGGTCGCCTACAATGAGCAGTTCTTC CASINRVAYNEQFF TRBJ2-1 - - TRBV7-9
TGTGCCAGCAGTTACGGGGAGACCCAGTACTTC CASSYGETQYF TRBJ2-5 once - TRBV6-5
TGTGCCAGCAGTCCGACTAGCGGGAGCACAGATACGCAGTATTTT CASSPTSGSTDTQYF TRBJ2-3 - TRBD2 TRBV6-4
TGTGCCAGCAGTGAAGGGCCCGAAGCCTGCGAGCAGTACTTC CASSEGPEACEQYF TRBJ2-7 - - TRBV6-1
TGTGCCAGCAGTGGAGGACATGAAGCTTTCTTT CASSGGHEAFF TRBJ1-1 - - TRBV6-1
TGTGCCAGCAGGGATGCAGGGCAATTATATGGCTACACCTTC CASRDAGQLYGYTF TRBJ1-2 - - TRBV27
TGTGCCAGCAGCTTGAGTTGGGCAGTCGGAGCCTATGGCTACACCTTC CASSLSWAVGAYGYTF TRBJ1-2 - - TRBV5-4
TGCGCCAGCAGCCAAGATCTAAGTGGATCCTACAATGAGCAGTTCTTC CASSQDLSGSYNEQFF TRBJ2-1 - - TRBV4-1
TGTGCCAGCAGCCAAGAGGAGGAGAGTTCACCCCTCCACTTT CASSQEEESSPLHF TRBJ1-6 - - TRBV4-2
TGCGCCAGCAGGGCGGTGATGGCAGATACGCAGTATTTT CASRAVMADTQYF TRBJ2-3 - - TRBV5-1
TGTGCCAGCAGCGGAACGACAGGGCCGGGTGGCGGGGAGCTGTTTTTT CASSGTTGPGGGELFF TRBJ2-2 - TRBD1 TRBV7-9
TGTGCCAGTAAGTCCGGGACTAGCTCCACAGATACGCAGTATTTT CASKSGTSSTDTQYF TRBJ2-3 once TRBD2 TRBV19
TGTGCCAGCAGCTTGACGGGAGCGGGCACAGATACGCAGTATTTT CASSLTGAGTDTQYF TRBJ2-3 - - TRBV7-3
TGTGCCTGGATTAGGGCGGGGGGTTCCTACAATGAGCAGTTCTTC CAWIRAGGSYNEQFF TRBJ2-1 - TRBD2 TRBV30
TGCGCCAGCAGTGTACTAGCGGGACTAGACTACAATGAGCAGTTCTTC CASSVLAGLDYNEQFF TRBJ2-1 - TRBD2 TRBV10-1
TGTGCCAGCAGGGCGGACGTCTATGGCTACACCTTC CASRADVYGYTF TRBJ1-2 - - TRBV7-9
TGTGCCAGCAGCCCGAGACGGGTTACCTACGAGCAGTACTTC CASSPRRVTYEQYF TRBJ2-7 - - TRBV6-5
TGTGCCAGCAGCGCGACAGGAAGGGCCGATGGCTACACCTTC CASSATGRADGYTF TRBJ1-2 - - TRBV9
TGTGCCAGTACGACAGGGAACGGCGGGGAGCTGTTTTTT CASTTGNGGELFF TRBJ2-2 few TRBD1 TRBV2
TGTGCCAGTCCCTCGGATAGGAGGGATACGCAGTATTTT CASPSDRRDTQYF TRBJ2-3 - - TRBV7-9
TGCGCCAGCAGCCCCGAAGGGGGTACAGGGGGCTCCTTAAGCCGAGAAGCTTTCTTT CASSPEGGTGGSLSREAFF TRBJ1-1 - TRBD1 TRBV5-1
TGTGCCAGCAGCTTACAGGGGGAGGCTGAAGCTTTCTTT CASSLQGEAEAFF TRBJ1-1 - TRBD1 TRBV7-8